The entry below describes one T cell receptor beta chain. Its antigen has not been determined. Nothing much larger sits one base from this clone, and base qualities are not available. These data originate in a study of cytomegalovirus exposure and HLA in healthy donors (dated by TCRdb to between 2016 and 2019). With regard to the full study: In an earlier analysis of around 540 of the donors, 276 Gb of sequence data and 90 million to 120 million unique TCR beta sequences from about 190 million T cells were reported. To study patterns of TCR occurrence, a later analysis re-analyzed previously published TCR beta repertoires from 500 to 850 donors and added high-resolution HLA genotyping. About 5 DR-DQ haplotypes were handled as single units for association and clustering, since linkage in the cohort was strong. The study profiled the T cell repertoires of some 610 subjects by immunosequencing and related them to cytomegalovirus serostatus. The aim of the study was to test whether cataloging public T cell receptors could identify signatures of past pathogen exposure. Donor age, sex, ethnicity and CMV serostatus were collected together with the repertoire data. Typing coverage differed by locus: A, B, C, DRB1 and DQB1 were typed in about 629-640 donors, DQA1 in roughly 510, DPA1 in over 600, and DPB1 in 400 to 490. The study combined high-throughput TCR immunosequencing, statistical association of individual TCRs with disease status, and machine learning to predict cytomegalovirus infection status. Along with the roughly 670-subject first cohort, a separate validation cohort of over a hundred different subjects was used. An earlier analysis of about 620 of the donors applied high-throughput TCR beta sequencing to assess whether each TCR beta V gene segment acted as functional or pseudogenic. HLA typing included class I and class II loci at four-digit resolution. All discovery cohort repertoires had been generated using a single sequencing platform. On average, about 240,000 unique TCR beta nucleotide sequences were sequenced per donor among more than 350 genotyped donors of the cohort, with roughly 19% of those sequences being non-productive. A later genetic analysis took genome-wide SNP genotypes for about 65% of the 666 donors and used that subset as a discovery cohort. An early release that covered 640 HLA-typed donors contained 250 to 350 gigabases of sequencing data and 80 million or so unique TCR sequences. Rather than drawing on any new phenotypic data, the later analysis identified candidate immune exposures from TCR beta sequences and the way those sequences occurred across donors. The genetic ancestry cluster associated with self-reported Caucasian donors included 70% to 85% of the 350 to 500 genotyped donors.

There are 16 amino acids in the CDR3, from cysteine to phenylalanine inclusive. The CDR3 DNA has 48 bases and is translated from base 1. V and J are trimmed by 6 bases and 2 bases, and the gene matches miss 10 bases of the junction. Sequences LNHDA (CDR1) and SQIVND (CDR2) are obtained from the germline V gene (reference sequence). Libraries were made using the immunoSEQ multiplex PCR assay. A mixture of 60 forward primers for TCR Vbeta segments and 13 reverse primers for TCR Jbeta segments was used in the multiplex PCR. Amplification of the CDR3 region of rearranged TCR beta genes was performed with a multiplex PCR assay on genomic DNA. On the Illumina HiSeq System, the amplified TCR beta libraries were sequenced as 87-base-pair reads. In the paper's pipeline: In a later analysis, roughly 80 million unique TCR beta chains were counted across the roughly 670 repertoires, and approximately 11 million of these chains were shared by at least two donors. Raw reads were error-corrected and collapsed into unique sequences with a nearest-neighbor algorithm that merged closely related sequences to remove PCR and sequencing errors. To assign V, D and J gene segments, CDR3 sequences were aligned to IMGT reference sequences. Each retained sequence needed at least a six-nucleotide match to both a V gene segment and a J gene segment. A rearrangement was called productive if the CDR3 had no stop codons and remained in frame with V and J, and every other rearrangement was called non-productive. Following IMGT convention, CDR3 was defined as the stretch from the second conserved V-encoded cysteine to the conserved J-encoded phenylalanine. Sequences without an unambiguous match to a single V gene segment were excluded from the earlier analysis of 500 to 700 of the donors. In an earlier analysis of approximately 500 of the donors, a V segment was called functional when productive rearrangements were above 56.7%, and segregating when the standard deviation between donors exceeded 5%. A statistical classification framework was developed to diagnose cytomegalovirus status using the catalog of TCR beta chain sequences. In a later analysis, V and J genes were assigned by comparing TCR nucleotide sequences against IMGT/GENE-DB human TR gene sequences. The TCRdist pipeline was used in a later analysis to assign CDR3 sequences and most-parsimonious VDJ recombination scenarios. In a later analysis, each TCR beta chain was defined by its CDR3 amino acid sequence together with its V-gene family, and reads lacking a unique V-gene family were excluded. To address suspected cross-contamination and a sequencing artifact, a later analysis removed several hundred highly shared, low-generation-probability nucleotide sequences. In a later analysis, a clonal expansion index was calculated for each public chain from normalized within-repertoire ranks of inferred template counts. In a later analysis, generation probabilities were computed using a VDJ recombination model fitted to out-of-frame rearrangements, and the results were checked against IGoR. In a later analysis, TCR-TCR, TCR-HLA and TCR-CMV co-occurrence was scored with hypergeometric tests, and a repertoire-size bias correction was applied to TCR pairs. To estimate false discovery rates, a later analysis permuted the HLA or CMV assignments 20 times. In a later analysis, co-occurring TCRs were grouped using DBSCAN, and TCRdist sequence similarity was added for clustering within HLA-allele-positive subsets. For co-occurrence clustering, repertoires with fewer than 30,000 or more than 120,000 public chains were excluded, along with a handful of repertoires with anomalous nucleotide sharing. TCRdb stores this immuneACCESS table with in-frame sequences only. Part of the clones is absent; in the studies checked, under half of the shortfall reflects unresolved V genes, and no reason is known for the rest. V and J calls and clone size are those listed in that table; D and trimming were worked out from the DNA. In all, the sample holds 150,000 to 200,000 clones, and 80% to 85% of those were seen once. Around 1.7% of the sample is in the top ten clones.

General study outcomes and caveats: According to a later analysis, most CMV-associated TCR beta chains appeared to be HLA-restricted, and the HLA associations seemed to be driven largely by CMV exposure. An association between a missense DCLRE1C variant and V-gene and J-gene trimming of TCR beta chains was found in a later genetic analysis and replicated in an independent cohort. Compared with equally common non-associated chains, HLA-associated TCR beta chains in a later analysis were more clonally expanded and had lower generation probabilities. In vitro tests confirmed that a few of the cytomegalovirus-associated TCR beta chains recognize cytomegalovirus antigens. It was suggested by the authors that the approach could potentially be generalized to other disease states and immunological phenotypes. For the cohort, immune exposure information was limited to CMV serostatus. Because HLA typing was unavailable for some donors at each locus, only the typed subset was used in association tests. Most TCR sequences were observed very rarely across donors, whereas some public TCRs were present in many individuals. A later analysis reported that several top co-occurrence clusters appeared linked to parvovirus B19, influenza, CMV and Epstein-Barr virus. Correlated functional status among segregating V segments might be attributable to linkage disequilibrium, but an unknown experimental factor could not be ruled out. According to a later genetic analysis, donors in an Asian-associated ancestry cluster had fewer N-insertions in productive TCRs than the roughly 670-donor mean. In a later analysis, about 17,000 TCR beta sequences were associated with specific HLA alleles at a false discovery rate of 0.05. The 87-base-pair reads could not distinguish some IMGT-functional V segments, including TRBV6-2 and TRBV6-3, so those segments were excluded. Presence/absence analyses assumed roughly uniform sequencing depth across donors, an assumption that may not hold. In a later analysis, the rate of TCR association differed among HLA loci, with DRB1 alleles having the most associated TCRs and HLA-C alleles having the fewest. Cytomegalovirus status was reported to be diagnosed by the classifier with high specificity and sensitivity in both the original and validation cohorts. A further reported finding was that TCR beta sequences accurately predicted the HLA-A and HLA-B alleles for most subjects in the first cohort. The sequencing pipeline was judged likely to have produced a cluster of highly shared sequence variants as a technical artifact. Broadly in line with IMGT annotations, most TCR beta V segments showed up in productive rearrangements about 87% or about 30% of the time in an earlier analysis of several hundred of the donors. The earlier analysis of around 600 of the donors excluded about 16 rarely observed V segments, including chromosome 9 orphons, because counts were too low. When HLA alleles, especially DR and DQ, strongly co-occurred, TCR associations were difficult to assign to individual alleles. Only TCR beta chains were sequenced in this cohort, and the absence of alpha or paired-chain data limited detectable features. A total of 150 to 200 TCR beta chains were listed by the study as associated with cytomegalovirus.

The cohort comprised hundreds of healthy bone marrow donors. All cohort members were sampled while nominally healthy, although unrecorded immune exposures were likely present. The donor was CMV seronegative and was included in the group of approximately 350 seronegative cohort members. Each donor provided a peripheral blood sample, and peripheral blood mononuclear cells were used for TCR beta sequencing. Genomic DNA extraction from the blood cell samples was performed with the Qiagen DNeasy Blood Extraction Kit. This clonotype was sampled from a man between 50 and 59 years old in good health and CMV-seronegative. This chain is built from TRBV19 and TRBJ1-2, and 9 junctional nucleotides match TRBD1. Specimen: PBMCs. The DNA sequence is TGTGCCAGTAGCAGTCCCGGGACAGGGTCGAACTATGGCTACACCTTC. It specifies CASSSPGTGSNYGYTF.